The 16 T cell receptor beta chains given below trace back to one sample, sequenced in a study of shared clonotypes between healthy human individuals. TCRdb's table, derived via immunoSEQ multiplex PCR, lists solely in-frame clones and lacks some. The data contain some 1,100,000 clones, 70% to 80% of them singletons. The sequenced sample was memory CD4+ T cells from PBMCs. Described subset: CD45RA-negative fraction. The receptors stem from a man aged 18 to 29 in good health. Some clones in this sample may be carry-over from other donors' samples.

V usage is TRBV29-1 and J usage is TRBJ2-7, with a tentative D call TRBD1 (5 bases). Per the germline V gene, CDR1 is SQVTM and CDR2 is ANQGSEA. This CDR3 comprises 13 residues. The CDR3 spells CRLYGAHSYEQYF. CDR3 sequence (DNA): TGCAGGCTATATGGGGCGCACTCCTACGAGCAGTACTTC.

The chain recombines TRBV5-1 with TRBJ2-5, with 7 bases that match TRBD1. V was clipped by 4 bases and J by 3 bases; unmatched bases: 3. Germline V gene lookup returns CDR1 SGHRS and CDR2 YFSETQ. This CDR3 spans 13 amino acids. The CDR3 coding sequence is TGCGCCAGCAGCGCCACAGGGGAAGAGACCCAGTACTTC. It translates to CASSATGEETQYF.

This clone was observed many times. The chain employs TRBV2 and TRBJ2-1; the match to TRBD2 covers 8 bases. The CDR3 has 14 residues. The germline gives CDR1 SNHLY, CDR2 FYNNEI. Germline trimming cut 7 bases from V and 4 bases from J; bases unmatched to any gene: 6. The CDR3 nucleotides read TGTGCCAGCACCGAGGGACTAGGGTACAATGAGCAGTTCTTC. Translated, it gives CASTEGLGYNEQFF.

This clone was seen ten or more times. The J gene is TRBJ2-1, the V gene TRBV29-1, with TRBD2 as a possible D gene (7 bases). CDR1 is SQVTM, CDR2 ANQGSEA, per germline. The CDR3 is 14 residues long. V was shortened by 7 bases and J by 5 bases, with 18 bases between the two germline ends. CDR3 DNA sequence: TGCAGCGGCGGGGAGGGACAACTAAACAATGAGCAGTTCTTC. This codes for CSGGEGQLNNEQFF.

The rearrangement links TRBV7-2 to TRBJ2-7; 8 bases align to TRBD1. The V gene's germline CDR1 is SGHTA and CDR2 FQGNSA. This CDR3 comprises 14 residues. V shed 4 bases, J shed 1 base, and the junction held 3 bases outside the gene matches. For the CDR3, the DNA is TGTGCCAGCAGCTCGCAGGGGGCTTCCTACGAGCAGTACTTC. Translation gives CASSSQGASYEQYF.

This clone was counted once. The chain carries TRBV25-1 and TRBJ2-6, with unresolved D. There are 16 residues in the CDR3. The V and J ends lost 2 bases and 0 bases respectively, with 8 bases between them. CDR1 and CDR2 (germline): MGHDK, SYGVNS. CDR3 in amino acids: CASSEPGSSGANVLTF. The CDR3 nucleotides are TGTGCCAGCAGTGAACCCGGAAGCTCTGGGGCCAACGTCCTGACTTTC.

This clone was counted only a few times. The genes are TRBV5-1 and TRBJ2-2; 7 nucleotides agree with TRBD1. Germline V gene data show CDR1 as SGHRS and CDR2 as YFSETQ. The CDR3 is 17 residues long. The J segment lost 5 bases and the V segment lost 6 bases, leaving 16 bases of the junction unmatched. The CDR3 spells CASTVPEGAGWTGELFF. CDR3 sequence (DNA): TGCGCCAGCACCGTTCCCGAGGGGGCCGGGTGGACCGGGGAGCTGTTTTTT.

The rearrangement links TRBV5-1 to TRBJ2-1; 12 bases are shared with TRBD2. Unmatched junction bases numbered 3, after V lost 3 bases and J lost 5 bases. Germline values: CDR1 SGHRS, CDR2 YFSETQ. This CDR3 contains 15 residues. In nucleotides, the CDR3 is TGCGCCAGCAGCTCGACTAGCGGGAGCGACAATGAGCAGTTCTTC. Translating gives CASSSTSGSDNEQFF.

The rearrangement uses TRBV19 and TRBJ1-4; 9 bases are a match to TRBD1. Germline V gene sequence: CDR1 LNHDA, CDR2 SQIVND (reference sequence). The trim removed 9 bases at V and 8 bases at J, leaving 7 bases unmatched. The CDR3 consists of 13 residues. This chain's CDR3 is CASQQGASEKLFF. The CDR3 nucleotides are TGTGCCAGCCAACAGGGGGCAAGCGAAAAACTGTTTTTT.

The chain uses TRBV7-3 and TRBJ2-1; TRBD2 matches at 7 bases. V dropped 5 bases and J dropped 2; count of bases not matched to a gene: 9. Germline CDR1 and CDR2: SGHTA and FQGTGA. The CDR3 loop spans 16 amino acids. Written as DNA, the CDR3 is TGTGCCAGCAGCCCTAGCGGTACCGCCGCCTACAATGAGCAGTTCTTC. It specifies CASSPSGTAAYNEQFF.

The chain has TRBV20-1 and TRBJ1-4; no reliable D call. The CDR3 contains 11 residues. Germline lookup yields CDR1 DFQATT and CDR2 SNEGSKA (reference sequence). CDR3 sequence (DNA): TGCATGGGAGGGTTTCGTGAAAAACTGTTTTTT. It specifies CMGGFREKLFF.

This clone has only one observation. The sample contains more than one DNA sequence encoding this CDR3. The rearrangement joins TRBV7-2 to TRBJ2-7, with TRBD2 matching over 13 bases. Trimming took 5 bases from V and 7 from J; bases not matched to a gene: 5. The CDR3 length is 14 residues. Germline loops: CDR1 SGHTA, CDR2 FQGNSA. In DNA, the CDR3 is TGTGCCAGCAGCCCGGGACTAGCGGGATATGAGCAGTACTTC. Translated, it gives CASSPGLAGYEQYF.

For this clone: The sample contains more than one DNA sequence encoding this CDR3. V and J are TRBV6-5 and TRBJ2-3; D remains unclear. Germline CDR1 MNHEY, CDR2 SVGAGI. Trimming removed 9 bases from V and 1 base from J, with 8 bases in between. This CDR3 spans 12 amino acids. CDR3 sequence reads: CASRTRTDTQYF. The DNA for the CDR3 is TGTGCCAGTCGGACCCGCACAGATACGCAGTATTTT.

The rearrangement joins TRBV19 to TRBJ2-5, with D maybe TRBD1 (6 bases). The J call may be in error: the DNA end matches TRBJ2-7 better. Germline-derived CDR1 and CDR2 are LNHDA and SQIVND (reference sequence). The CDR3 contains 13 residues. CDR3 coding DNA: TGTGCCAGTAGGGGGGACACTACCTACGAGCAGTACTTC. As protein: CASRGDTTYEQYF.

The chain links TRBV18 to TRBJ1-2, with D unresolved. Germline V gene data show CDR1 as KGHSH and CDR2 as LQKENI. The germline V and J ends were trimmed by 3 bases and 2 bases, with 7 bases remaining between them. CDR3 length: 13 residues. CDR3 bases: TGTGCCAGCTCACCTGCGGGGAACTATGGCTACACCTTC. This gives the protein CASSPAGNYGYTF.

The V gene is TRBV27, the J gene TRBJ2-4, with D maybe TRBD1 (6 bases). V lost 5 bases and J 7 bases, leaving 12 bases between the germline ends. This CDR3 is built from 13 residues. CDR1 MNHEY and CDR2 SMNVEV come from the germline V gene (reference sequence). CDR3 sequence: CASSPWGRNIQYF. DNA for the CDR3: TGTGCCAGCAGTCCGTGGGGGCGGAACATTCAGTACTTC.